These 25 T cell receptor beta chains came from one sample sequenced in a study of CD8+CD57+ T cells in acquired aplastic anemia. Genomic DNA was employed as the template in profiling TCR beta VDJ and CDR3. TCRdb recomputed calls from the reads with MiXCR, one row per CDR3 protein. The table has fewer than 250,000 distinct CDR3 sequences, 45% to 50% seen once. Sequencing was done on patients that had shown CD8+CD57+ cell expansion by flow cytometry. Input material: sorted CD4+, CD8+, or CD8+CD57+ T cells (not recorded which) from PBMCs. The receptor source for this set is a human donor with aplastic anemia.

This CDR3 reads CASSQQGFGYTF. The CDR3 nucleotides are TGCGCCAGCAGTCAACAGGGGTTTGGCTACACCTTC. The chain is built from TRBV5-1 and TRBJ1-2; 7 bases match TRBD1. This CDR3 comprises 12 residues. The germline gives CDR1 SGHRS, CDR2 YFSETQ. The junction had 5 bases not matched to a gene; V was cut back by 5 bases and J by 7 bases.

This clonotype has ten or more counts. The chain couples TRBV3-1 to TRBJ2-7; TRBD1 matches 7 bases. Germline V gene lookup returns CDR1 LGHDT and CDR2 YNNKEL (reference sequence). The CDR3 length is 14 residues. J was trimmed by 7 bases and V by 4 bases; bases with no gene match: 10. The CDR3 nucleotides are TGTGCCAGCAGCCCCCGACAGGGAACGAGAGAGCAGTACTTC. Translated, it gives CASSPRQGTREQYF.

This chain joins TRBV2 and TRBJ2-3; no reliable D call. Trimming took off 5 bases at V and 0 bases at J, with 6 bases between the two ends. The CDR3 length is 13 residues. Germline loops: CDR1 SNHLY, CDR2 FYNNEI. CDR3 sequence (DNA): TGTGCCAGCAGTTTGCTAAGCACAGATACGCAGTATTTT. This gives the protein CASSLLSTDTQYF.

This clonotype was seen a few times. A much larger clone lies one base from this, so it may be a read error. The chain recombines TRBV7-2 with TRBJ2-2, with a tentative D call TRBD1 (5 bases). This CDR3 spans 15 amino acids. CDR1 is SGHTA, CDR2 FQGNSA, per germline. The CDR3 DNA is TGTGCCAGCAGCCCGAGTCAGGGATACACCAGGGAGCTGTTTTTT. Its protein product is CASSPSQGYTRELFF.

This clonotype was seen many times. The chain joins TRBV6-5 to TRBJ1-2, with TRBD1 matching 7 bases. This CDR3 is 15 amino acids long. Germline V CDR1 and CDR2: MNHEY, SVGAGI. V trimming: 0 bases; J trimming: 6 bases; junction bases outside the gene matches: 7. The CDR3 DNA follows: TGTGCCAGCAGTTACTCTGTGACAGGGTTTAATGGCTACACCTTC. This sequence encodes CASSYSVTGFNGYTF.

This clonotype was seen ten or more times. The rearrangement uses TRBV2 and TRBJ1-5, with 10 bases aligning to TRBD1. CDR1 SNHLY and CDR2 FYNNEI come from the germline V gene. V dropped 6 bases and J dropped 4; count of bases not matched to a gene: 6. The CDR3 is made up of 15 amino acids. Written as DNA, the CDR3 is TGTGCCAGCAGGGGGGACAGGGGCCGAAATCAGCCCCAGCATTTT. This encodes CASRGDRGRNQPQHF.

About this clonotype: A read error may account for a junction end that differs from germline. The chain carries TRBV29-1 and TRBJ1-1; D not resolved. CDR1 SQVTM and CDR2 ANQGSEA come from the germline V gene. The CDR3 spans 13 residues. The CDR3 sequence: CGVEVGRNTEAFF. The CDR3 DNA is TGCGGCGTTGAAGTAGGTAGAAACACTGAAGCTTTCTTT. Drawing the rest from reference TRBV29-1 and TRBJ1-1, the complete variable domain is SAVISQKPSRDICQRGTSLTIQCQVDSQVTMMFWYRQQPGQSLTLIATANQGSEATYESGFVIDKFPISRPNLTFSTLTVSNMSPEDSSIYLCGVEVGRNTEAFFGQGTRLTVV.

The V gene is TRBV7-2, the J gene TRBJ2-7; 7 bases align to TRBD1. Trimming cost V 4 bases and J 3 bases; bases outside gene matches: 6. The germline gives CDR1 SGHTA, CDR2 FQGNSA. CDR3 size: 14 residues. In DNA, the CDR3 is TGTGCCAGCAGCTGGGGGACAGATTACTACGAGCAGTACTTC. This gives the protein CASSWGTDYYEQYF.

This clonotype was seen just once. This rearrangement joins TRBV11-2 to TRBJ1-2; D is unresolved. CDR3 size: 13 residues. Germline loops: CDR1 SGHAT, CDR2 FQNNGV. V was pared by 1 base and J by 4 bases, with 7 bases between. In DNA, the CDR3 is TGTGCCAGCAGCTTAGGGAAGCCCTATGGCTACACCTTC. This gives the protein CASSLGKPYGYTF.

The chain links TRBV20-1 to TRBJ2-1, with TRBD1 matching over 9 bases. J gave up 10 bases and V 2 bases, and 9 bases lay outside the gene matches. Germline values: CDR1 DFQATT, CDR2 SNEGSKA (reference sequence). The CDR3 loop spans 14 amino acids. CDR3 DNA sequence: TGCAGTGCTAGAAACGCCGGGACAGGGCCGGAGCAGTTCTTC. Its protein product is CSARNAGTGPEQFF.

This clonotype was recorded at least ten times. This chain connects TRBV6-4 to TRBJ2-1; D is ambiguous. The germline CDR1 and CDR2 sequences are MRHNA and SNTAGT. The V gene lost 5 bases and the J gene lost 8 bases, with 13 bases spanning the gap. The CDR3 extends over 13 amino acids. CDR3 in amino acids: CASSPAETDEQFF. The DNA of the CDR3 is TGTGCCAGCAGTCCGGCCGAAACTGATGAGCAGTTCTTC.

Points on this clonotype: A much larger clone sits a single nucleotide away, making a read error possible. The chain employs TRBV20-1 and TRBJ2-1, with 12 nucleotides matching TRBD2. Germline V lookup: CDR1 DFQATT, CDR2 SNEGSKA (reference sequence). CDR3 length: 15 residues. The CDR3: CGAFNPSGGADEQFF. CDR3 DNA sequence: TGCGGTGCTTTTAATCCTAGCGGGGGGGCCGATGAGCAGTTCTTC.

The CDR3 protein is CSPTVNYGYTF. The CDR3 DNA reads as TGCAGCCCAACAGTTAACTATGGCTACACCTTC. V gene TRBV29-1 combines with J gene TRBJ1-2; the D is unclear. V was trimmed by 8 bases and J by 1 base, leaving 8 bases between them. CDR3 length equals 11 residues. Germline CDR1 and CDR2: SQVTM and ANQGSEA.

This clonotype was counted between two and nine times. The chain carries TRBV29-1 and TRBJ2-5; 9 nucleotides agree with TRBD2. The junction had 4 bases not matched to a gene; V was cut back by 6 bases and J by 2 bases. Germline CDR1 and CDR2: SQVTM and ANQGSEA. This CDR3 spans 13 amino acids. The CDR3 coding sequence is TGCAGCGTGGGGCTAGCGGGGCAAGAGACCCAGTACTTC. Translated: CSVGLAGQETQYF.

This clonotype has only a few counts. This chain connects TRBV7-6 to TRBJ1-1, with D maybe TRBD1 (5 bases). CDR1 and CDR2 (germline): SGHVS, FNYEAQ. This CDR3 region has 12 residues. The V end was cut by 1 base, the J end by 11 bases, with 11 bases between. This CDR3 is CASSLVGGDAFF. CDR3 nucleotides: TGTGCCAGCAGCTTAGTGGGGGGGGACGCTTTCTTT.

This chain connects TRBV12-3 or TRBV12-4 to TRBJ2-3, with unresolved D. This CDR3 region has 16 residues. The V and J ends lost 6 bases and 3 bases respectively, with 19 bases between them. In DNA, the CDR3 is TGTGCCAGCAGCTTTGCCCCTTGGGCTTTAACAGATACGCAGTATTTT. Residues: CASSFAPWALTDTQYF.

The chain is built from TRBV6-5 and TRBJ1-6; tentative D call: TRBD1 (5 bases). V was shortened by 5 bases and J by 8 bases, with 19 bases between the two germline ends. CDR1 is MNHEY, CDR2 SVGAGI, per germline. This CDR3 is 16 amino acids long. The DNA of the CDR3 is TGTGCCAGCAGTCTACTGACATCGCAGGGTTATTCACCCCTCCACTTT. Translated, it gives CASSLLTSQGYSPLHF.

The chain has TRBV20-1 and TRBJ2-7; 13 bases fit TRBD2. This CDR3 is built from 15 residues. V lost 0 bases and J lost 3; bases outside the gene matches: 2. Germline loops: CDR1 DFQATT, CDR2 SNEGSKA (reference sequence). CDR3 bases: TGCAGTGCTAGAGATCGGACTAGCGGGAGCTACGAGCAGTACTTC. Encoded protein: CSARDRTSGSYEQYF.

This clonotype was seen at least ten times. The rearrangement joins TRBV29-1 to TRBJ2-1; D is uncertain. CDR1 and CDR2 from the germline V gene are SQVTM and ANQGSEA. V dropped 5 bases and J dropped 5 bases, with 10 bases sitting between them. This CDR3 is 12 amino acids long. CDR3 nucleotide sequence: TGCAGCGTTACGAGCAGAAACAATGAGCAGTTCTTC. Translating it yields CSVTSRNNEQFF.

A note on this clonotype: One end of the junction varies from germline; a read error may be responsible. V and J are TRBV20-1 and TRBJ2-1; D remains unclear. This CDR3 is 16 amino acids long. CDR1 and CDR2 from the germline V gene are DFQATT and SNEGSKA (reference sequence). CDR3 loop: CSAPGYTTSSYSEQFF. Here the CDR3 DNA reads TGCAGTGCCCCTGGTTACACTACGAGCTCCTACAGTGAGCAGTTCTTC.

This clonotype has a count of ten or more. The chain uses TRBV9 and TRBJ1-1, with TRBD1 matching over 7 bases. CDR1 SGDLS and CDR2 YYNGEE come from the germline V gene. The CDR3 consists of 17 residues. Trimming took 0 bases from V and 2 from J; bases not matched to a gene: 10. DNA for the CDR3: TGTGCCAGCAGCGTAGATGAATCCGGGACAGAAAACACTGAAGCTTTCTTT. This encodes CASSVDESGTENTEAFF.

The chain has TRBV5-6 and TRBJ2-5; TRBD1 matches 11 bases. J lost 5 bases, V lost 1 base, and 4 bases had no gene match. The germline V gene encodes CDR1 SGHDT and CDR2 YYEEEE. The CDR3 consists of 15 residues. This CDR3 is CASSLRTGGLETQYF. The CDR3 bases are TGTGCCAGCAGCTTGAGGACAGGGGGCTTGGAGACCCAGTACTTC.

This chain links TRBV12-3 or TRBV12-4 with TRBJ1-1, with 8 bases that match TRBD1. CDR3 length: 13 amino acids. The V gene end was trimmed by 6 bases and the J gene end by 4 bases; junction bases not matched to a gene: 4. The CDR3 loop is CASSMGQATEAFF. In DNA, the CDR3 is TGTGCCAGCAGCATGGGACAGGCCACTGAAGCTTTCTTT.

This clonotype was found many times. V and J are TRBV6-5 and TRBJ2-5; D remains ambiguous. In germline, CDR1 is MNHEY, CDR2 SVGAGI. The CDR3 contains 10 residues. V shed 8 bases and J shed 3 bases, with 4 bases lying between them. The CDR3 coding sequence is TGTGCCAGCGGAGAAGAGACCCAGTACTTC. Residues: CASGEETQYF.

On this clonotype: This may arise from a read error, as a much more abundant clone is one base away. The chain's CDR3 is CASSVVQGLITEAFF. CDR3 nucleotides: TGTGCCAGCAGTGTTGTACAGGGCCTCATCACTGAAGCTTTCTTT. This rearrangement joins TRBV6-1 to TRBJ1-1; D may be TRBD1 (6 bases). V lost 4 bases to trimming and J lost 4 bases, with 16 bases between them. The CDR3 totals 15 residues. In germline, CDR1 is MNHNS, CDR2 SASEGT.